The 9 T cell receptor beta chains reported below all come from one sample, sequenced in a study of cytomegalovirus exposure and HLA in healthy donors. PCR involved 60 Vbeta and 13 Jbeta primers. Assay used: immunoSEQ multiplex PCR; TCRdb lists only in-frame clones, some missing. The data show more than 100,000 clones, about four fifths seen once. The sample comprised PBMCs. These receptors were obtained from a female donor in good health and CMV-seropositive.

The rearrangement joins TRBV29-1 to TRBJ2-3, with no clear D. The CDR3 runs 12 residues. The V gene lost 3 bases and the J gene lost 0 bases, with 4 bases spanning the gap. In germline, CDR1 is SQVTM, CDR2 ANQGSEA. CDR3 loop: CSVDLSTDTQYF. The CDR3 DNA is TGCAGCGTTGATCTGAGCACAGATACGCAGTATTTT.

This clone has just a few counts. The V and J genes are TRBV5-5 and TRBJ2-7, with D maybe TRBD1 (6 bases). V lost 2 bases, J lost 0 bases, and 15 bases lay in between. The CDR3 is 16 amino acids. The V gene's germline CDR1 is SGHKS and CDR2 YYEKEE (reference sequence). The CDR3, as DNA: TGTGCCAGCAGCTTTGATGGGGGCCGAGGCTCCTACGAGCAGTACTTC. Its translation: CASSFDGGRGSYEQYF.

The gene calls are TRBV11-2 and TRBJ1-6; TRBD1 is a possible D gene (5 bases). CDR1 is SGHAT and CDR2 is FQNNGV in the germline V gene. There are 14 residues in the CDR3. The V end lost 3 bases, the J end lost 11 bases, and 14 bases lay between the germline ends. The DNA of the CDR3 is TGTGCCAGCAGCTTGGGGCTGGGGAAGACACCCCTCCACTTT. Protein product: CASSLGLGKTPLHF.

The chain is built from TRBV2 and TRBJ1-1; 7 nucleotides line up with TRBD1. The germline gives CDR1 SNHLY, CDR2 FYNNEI. This CDR3 is built from 14 residues. The V segment lost 6 bases and the J segment 3 bases; nucleotides outside the gene matches: 7. Written as DNA, the CDR3 is TGTGCCAGCAGCGACCTACAGGGGTACACTGAAGCTTTCTTT. Amino acids: CASSDLQGYTEAFF.

The chain links TRBV6-5 to TRBJ1-6; D gene unclear. Germline V gives CDR1 MNHEY, CDR2 SVGAGI. Trimming took 0 bases from V and 8 from J, leaving 11 bases between them. The CDR3 is 15 amino acids. The CDR3 DNA reads as TGTGCCAGCAGTTACTCGGAGGGTCACTATTCACCCCTCCACTTT. Amino acids: CASSYSEGHYSPLHF.

The chain employs TRBV2 and TRBJ1-1; the D is unclear. The CDR3 length is 14 residues. Germline V gives CDR1 SNHLY, CDR2 FYNNEI. Trimming stripped 1 base from V and 3 bases from J, with 9 bases between. The CDR3 sequence is CASSEERRYTEAFF. CDR3 DNA: TGTGCCAGCAGTGAAGAACGGAGATACACTGAAGCTTTCTTT.

The V call is TRBV11-2, the J call TRBJ1-1; no clear D. The V gene lost 3 bases and the J gene lost 3 bases, with 11 bases spanning the gap. Germline values: CDR1 SGHAT, CDR2 FQNNGV. There are 14 residues in the CDR3. The CDR3 sequence is CASSFLAGDTEAFF. As DNA, the CDR3 is TGTGCCAGCAGCTTCTTGGCGGGCGACACTGAAGCTTTCTTT.

This chain joins TRBV6-5 and TRBJ1-6, with D maybe TRBD1 (5 bases). Trimming took off 0 bases at V and 7 bases at J, with 10 bases between the two ends. CDR3 size: 15 residues. Germline CDR1 and CDR2: MNHEY and SVGAGI. The CDR3 spells CASSYSGRDNSPLHF. The CDR3 region has the DNA TGTGCCAGCAGTTACTCAGGGCGGGACAATTCACCCCTCCACTTT.

The V gene is TRBV7-2, the J gene TRBJ1-5; possibly TRBD1 for D (6 bases). The CDR3 totals 14 residues. Germline CDR1 SGHTA, CDR2 FQGNSA. V lost 2 bases, J lost 3 bases, and 8 bases lay in between. CDR3 sequence reads: CASSLSGVNQPQHF. The CDR3 coding sequence is TGTGCCAGCAGCTTATCAGGGGTCAATCAGCCCCAGCATTTT.